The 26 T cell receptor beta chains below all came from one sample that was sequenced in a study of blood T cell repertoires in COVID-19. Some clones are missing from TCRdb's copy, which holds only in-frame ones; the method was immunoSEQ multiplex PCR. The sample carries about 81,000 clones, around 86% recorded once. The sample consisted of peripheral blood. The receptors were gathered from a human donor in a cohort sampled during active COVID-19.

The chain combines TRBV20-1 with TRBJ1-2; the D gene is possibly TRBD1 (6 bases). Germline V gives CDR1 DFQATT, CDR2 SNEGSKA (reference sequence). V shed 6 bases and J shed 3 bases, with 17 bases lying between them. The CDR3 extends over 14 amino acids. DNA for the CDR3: TGCAGTGCAAGTGGGGGGCCCAATGACTATGGCTACACCTTC. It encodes CSASGGPNDYGYTF.

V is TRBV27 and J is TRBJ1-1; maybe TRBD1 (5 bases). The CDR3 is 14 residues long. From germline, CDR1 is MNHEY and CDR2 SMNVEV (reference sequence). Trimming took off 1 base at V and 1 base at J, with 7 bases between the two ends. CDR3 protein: CASSLLGENTEAFF. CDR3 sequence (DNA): TGTGCCAGCAGTTTATTAGGGGAGAACACTGAAGCTTTCTTT.

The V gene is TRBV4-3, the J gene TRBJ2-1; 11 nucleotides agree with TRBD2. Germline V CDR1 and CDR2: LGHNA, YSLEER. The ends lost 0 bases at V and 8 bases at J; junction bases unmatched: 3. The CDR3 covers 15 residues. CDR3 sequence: CASSQEVGLADEQFF. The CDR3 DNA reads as TGCGCCAGCAGCCAAGAGGTGGGACTAGCGGATGAGCAGTTCTTC.

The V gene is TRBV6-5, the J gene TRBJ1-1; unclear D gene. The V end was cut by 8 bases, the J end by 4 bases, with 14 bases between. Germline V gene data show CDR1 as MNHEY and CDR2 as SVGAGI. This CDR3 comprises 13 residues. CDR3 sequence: CASRGSSSTEAFF. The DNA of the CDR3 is TGTGCCAGCCGAGGATCGTCGAGCACTGAAGCTTTCTTT.

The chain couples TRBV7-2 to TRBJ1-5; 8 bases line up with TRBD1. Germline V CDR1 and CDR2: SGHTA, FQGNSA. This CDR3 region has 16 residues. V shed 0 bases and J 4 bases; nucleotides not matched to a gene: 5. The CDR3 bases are TGTGCCAGCAGCTTAGCGCGGACAGGGACTAATCAGCCCCAGCATTTT. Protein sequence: CASSLARTGTNQPQHF.

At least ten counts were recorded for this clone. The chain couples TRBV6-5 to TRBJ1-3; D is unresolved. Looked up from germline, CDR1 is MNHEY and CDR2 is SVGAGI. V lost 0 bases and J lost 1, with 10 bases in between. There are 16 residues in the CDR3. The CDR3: CASSYSEGLSGNTIYF. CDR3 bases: TGTGCCAGCAGTTACTCGGAGGGTTTATCTGGAAACACCATATATTTT.

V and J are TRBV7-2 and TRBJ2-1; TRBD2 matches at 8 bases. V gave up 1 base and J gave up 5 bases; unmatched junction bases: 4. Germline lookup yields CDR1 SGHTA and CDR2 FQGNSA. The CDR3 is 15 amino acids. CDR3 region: CASSLELAENNEQFF. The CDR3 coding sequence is TGTGCCAGCAGCTTAGAACTAGCGGAAAACAATGAGCAGTTCTTC.

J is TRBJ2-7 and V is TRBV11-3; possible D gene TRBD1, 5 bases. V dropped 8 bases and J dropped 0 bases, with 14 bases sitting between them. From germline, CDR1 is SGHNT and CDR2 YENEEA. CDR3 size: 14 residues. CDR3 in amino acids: CASPKGPRSYEQYF. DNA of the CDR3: TGTGCCAGCCCCAAGGGGCCTCGCTCCTACGAGCAGTACTTC.

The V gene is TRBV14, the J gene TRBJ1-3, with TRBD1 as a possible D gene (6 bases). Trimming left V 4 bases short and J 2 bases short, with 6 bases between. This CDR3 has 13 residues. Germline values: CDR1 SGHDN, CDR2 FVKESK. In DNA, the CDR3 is TGTGCCAGCAGCCGGACAGCTGGAAACACCATATATTTT. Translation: CASSRTAGNTIYF.

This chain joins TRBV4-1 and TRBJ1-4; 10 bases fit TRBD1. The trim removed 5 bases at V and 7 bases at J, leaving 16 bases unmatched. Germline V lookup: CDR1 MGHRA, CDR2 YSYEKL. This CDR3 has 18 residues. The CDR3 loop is CASSRTGLGTGDGEKLFF. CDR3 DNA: TGCGCCAGCAGCAGAACGGGACTCGGGACAGGGGACGGTGAAAAACTGTTTTTT.

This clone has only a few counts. The CDR3 is CASSFGGGELFF. The CDR3 DNA follows: TGTGCCAGCAGTTTTGGGGGGGGAGAGCTGTTTTTT. The chain couples TRBV27 to TRBJ2-2; 7 positions match TRBD2. The length of the CDR3 is 12 residues. Germline V CDR1 and CDR2: MNHEY, SMNVEV (reference sequence). With 3 bases clipped from V and 11 bases from J, the junction kept 3 bases outside the gene matches.

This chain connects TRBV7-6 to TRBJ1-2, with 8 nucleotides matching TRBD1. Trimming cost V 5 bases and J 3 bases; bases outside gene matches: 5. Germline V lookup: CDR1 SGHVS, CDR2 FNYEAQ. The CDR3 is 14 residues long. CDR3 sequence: CASSQLDRDYGYTF. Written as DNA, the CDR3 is TGTGCCAGCAGCCAATTGGACAGGGACTATGGCTACACCTTC. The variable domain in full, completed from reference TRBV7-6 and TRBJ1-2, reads GAGVSQSPRYKVTKRGQDVALRCDPISGHVSLYWYRQALGQGPEFLTYFNYEAQQDKSGLPNDRFSAERPEGSISTLTIQRTEQRDSAMYRCASSQLDRDYGYTFGSGTRLTVV.

This CDR3 is CASSLQARYGYTF. The CDR3 DNA sequence: TGTGCCAGCAGCTTACAGGCCCGCTATGGCTACACCTTC. The rearrangement links TRBV7-2 to TRBJ1-2; D gene uncertain. The CDR3 has 13 amino acids. V was trimmed by 2 bases and J by 4 bases, leaving 8 bases between them. Germline V gene sequence: CDR1 SGHTA, CDR2 FQGNSA.

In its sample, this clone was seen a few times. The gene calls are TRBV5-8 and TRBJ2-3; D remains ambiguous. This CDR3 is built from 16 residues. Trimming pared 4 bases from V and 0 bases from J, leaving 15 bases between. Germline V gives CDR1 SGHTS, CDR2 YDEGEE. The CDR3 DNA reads TGTGCCAGCAGCCTCGGTCGTACCTTTAGCACAGATACGCAGTATTTT. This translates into CASSLGRTFSTDTQYF.

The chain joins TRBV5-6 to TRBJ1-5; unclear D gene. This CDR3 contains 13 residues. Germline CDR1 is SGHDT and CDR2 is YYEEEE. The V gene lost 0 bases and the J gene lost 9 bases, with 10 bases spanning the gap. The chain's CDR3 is CASSLGGNGPQHF. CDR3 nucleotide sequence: TGTGCCAGCAGCTTGGGAGGGAATGGGCCCCAGCATTTT.

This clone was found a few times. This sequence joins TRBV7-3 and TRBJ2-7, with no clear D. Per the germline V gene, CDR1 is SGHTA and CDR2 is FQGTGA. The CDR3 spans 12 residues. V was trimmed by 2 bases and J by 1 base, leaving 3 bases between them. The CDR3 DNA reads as TGTGCCAGCAGCTTACCTTCCTACGAGCAGTACTTC. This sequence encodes CASSLPSYEQYF.

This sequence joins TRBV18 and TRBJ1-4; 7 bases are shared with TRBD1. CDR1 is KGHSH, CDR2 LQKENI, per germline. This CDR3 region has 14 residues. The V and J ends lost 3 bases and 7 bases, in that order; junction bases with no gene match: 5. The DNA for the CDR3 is TGTGCCAGCTCACCTGAGACAGGGAGTGAAAAACTGTTTTTT. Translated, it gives CASSPETGSEKLFF.

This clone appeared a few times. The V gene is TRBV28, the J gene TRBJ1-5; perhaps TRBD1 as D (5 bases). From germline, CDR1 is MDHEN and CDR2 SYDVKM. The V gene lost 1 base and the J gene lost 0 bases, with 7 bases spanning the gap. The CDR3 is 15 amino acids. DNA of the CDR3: TGTGCCAGCAGTTTATCCAGGGATAGCAATCAGCCCCAGCATTTT. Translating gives CASSLSRDSNQPQHF.

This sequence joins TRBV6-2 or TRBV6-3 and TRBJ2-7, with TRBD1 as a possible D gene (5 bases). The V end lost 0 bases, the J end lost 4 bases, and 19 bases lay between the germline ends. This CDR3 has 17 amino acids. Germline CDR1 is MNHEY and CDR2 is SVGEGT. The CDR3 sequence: CASSYSTLGHSVYEQYF. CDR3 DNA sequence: TGTGCCAGCAGTTACTCGACGTTAGGACATTCGGTTTACGAGCAGTACTTC.

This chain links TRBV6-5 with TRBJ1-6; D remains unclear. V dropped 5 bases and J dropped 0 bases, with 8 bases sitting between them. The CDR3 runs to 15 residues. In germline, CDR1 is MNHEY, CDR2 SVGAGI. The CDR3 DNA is TGTGCCAGCAGTCCGCGGGCCTCCTATAATTCACCCCTCCACTTT. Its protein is CASSPRASYNSPLHF.

The CDR3 DNA follows: TGTGCCAGCAGCCTTTGGACAGGGGAGGAGACCCAGTACTTC. Translation: CASSLWTGEETQYF. The chain combines TRBV11-2 with TRBJ2-5; 9 nucleotides line up with TRBD1. The CDR3 is 14 residues long. Germline V gene data show CDR1 as SGHAT and CDR2 as FQNNGV. J lost 5 bases, V lost 5 bases, and 6 bases had no gene match.

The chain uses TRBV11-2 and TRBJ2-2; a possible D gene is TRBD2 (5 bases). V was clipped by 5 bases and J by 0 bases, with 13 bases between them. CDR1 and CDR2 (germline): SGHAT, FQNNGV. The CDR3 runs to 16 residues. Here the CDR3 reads CASSPTRSSNTGELFF. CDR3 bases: TGTGCCAGCAGCCCAACTAGGTCTTCGAACACCGGGGAGCTGTTTTTT.

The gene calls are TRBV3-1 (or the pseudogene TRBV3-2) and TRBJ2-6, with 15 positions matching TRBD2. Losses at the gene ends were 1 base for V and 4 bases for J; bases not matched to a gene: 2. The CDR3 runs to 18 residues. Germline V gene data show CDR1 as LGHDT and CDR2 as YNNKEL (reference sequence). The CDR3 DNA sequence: TGTGCCAGCAGCCAAGGGACTAGCGGGAGGGGGGGGGCCAACGTCCTGACTTTC. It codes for CASSQGTSGRGGANVLTF.

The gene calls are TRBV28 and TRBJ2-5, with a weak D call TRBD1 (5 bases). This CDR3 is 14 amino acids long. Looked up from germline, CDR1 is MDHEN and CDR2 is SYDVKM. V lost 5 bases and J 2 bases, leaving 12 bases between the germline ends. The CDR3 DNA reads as TGTGCCAGCAGTCCAAGGGGTTTTCAAGAGACCCAGTACTTC. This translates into CASSPRGFQETQYF.

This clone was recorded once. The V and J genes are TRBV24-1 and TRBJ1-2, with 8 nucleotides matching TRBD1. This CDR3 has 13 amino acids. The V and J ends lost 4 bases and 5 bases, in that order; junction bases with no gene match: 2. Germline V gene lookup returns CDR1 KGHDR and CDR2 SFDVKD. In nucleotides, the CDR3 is TGTGCCACCAGTGACGACAGGGGTTATGGCTACACCTTC. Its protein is CATSDDRGYGYTF.

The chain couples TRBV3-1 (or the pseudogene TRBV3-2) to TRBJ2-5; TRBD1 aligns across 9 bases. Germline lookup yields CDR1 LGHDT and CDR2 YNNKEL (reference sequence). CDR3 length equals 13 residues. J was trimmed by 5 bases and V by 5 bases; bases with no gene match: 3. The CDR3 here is CASSYRGRETQYF. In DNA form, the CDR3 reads TGTGCCAGCAGCTACAGGGGGCGCGAGACCCAGTACTTC.